This is a list of T cell receptor beta chains from one sample in a study of memory CD4+ T cells and cytomegalovirus serostatus. Profiling relied on immunoSEQ multiplex PCR, and the TCRdb table lists in-frame clones only, not all of them. Found here are roughly 53,000 clones, just over 75% of them singletons; the top ten hold around 1.5%. Sequencing was carried out using memory CD4+ T cells from blood. The receptors come from an adult in good health and CMV-seronegative. Both conserved end residues are part of each CDR3. D genes are given only for firm matches. Some rows mark clone size as missing; the rest say once, few, many or name a class of expanded clone.

d_call	v_call	clone_size	j_call	cdr3_nt	cdr3_aa
.	TRBV10-3	.	TRBJ1-1	TGTGCCATCAGTGAGCGGCAGATGAACACTGAAGCTTTCTTT	CAISERQMNTEAFF
.	TRBV28	.	TRBJ2-5	TGTGCCAGCAGGGGCGTGTGGGAGACCCAGTACTTC	CASRGVWETQYF
.	TRBV13	few	TRBJ1-6	TGTGCCAGCAGCTTAGCGGGGGCTAATAATTCACCCCTCCACTTT	CASSLAGANNSPLHF
.	TRBV7-2	.	TRBJ1-1	TGTGCCAGCAGCCGAGCGGGGCTCAGGAGGAACACTGAAGCTTTCTTT	CASSRAGLRRNTEAFF
.	TRBV11-3	.	TRBJ1-2	TGTGCCAGCAGCAACCAGGGAGGGCTTCTTGGCTACACCTTC	CASSNQGGLLGYTF
.	TRBV5-6	.	TRBJ1-4	TGTGCCAGCAGCTTGGTTGGGCAGGGGCTTGAAAAACTGTTTTTT	CASSLVGQGLEKLFF
.	TRBV7-9	.	TRBJ1-1	TGTGCCAGCAGCTTAGTCGGAGGCCTGAACACTGAAGCTTTCTTT	CASSLVGGLNTEAFF
.	TRBV7-9	.	TRBJ1-1	TGTGCCAGCACTGGTGGGGTTAACACTGAAGCTTTCTTT	CASTGGVNTEAFF
TRBD2	TRBV28	.	TRBJ2-7	TGTGCCAGCAGTTTTTCAAGCGGGAGGGCCGAGCAGTACTTC	CASSFSSGRAEQYF
.	TRBV2	few	TRBJ2-1	TGTGCCAGCAGGGCAAGAGATGAGCAGTTCTTC	CASRARDEQFF
.	TRBV25-1	.	TRBJ1-2	TGTGCCAGCAGTGAATTGGTAGGAGATGGCTACACCTTC	CASSELVGDGYTF
.	TRBV6-6	few	TRBJ2-5	TGTGCCAGCAGTTACTTGGAGACCCAGTACTTC	CASSYLETQYF
.	TRBV19	.	TRBJ1-2	TGTGCCGGTACGCTGAGTAAGTACCGCAGGGTAGGTGATGGCTACACCTTC	CAGTLSKYRRVGDGYTF
.	TRBV7-3	.	TRBJ1-4	TGTGCCAGCAGCCCAGGGACAAGGGAACTGTTTTTT	CASSPGTRELFF
.	TRBV28	.	TRBJ1-2	TGTGCCAGCAGTTTCATCGGCCCAGGAATGGGTGGCTACACCTTC	CASSFIGPGMGGYTF
.	TRBV19	medium-sized	TRBJ1-1	TGTGCCAGTAGTATACAGAGTGAAGCTTTCTTT	CASSIQSEAFF
TRBD2	TRBV19	.	TRBJ2-1	TGTGCCAGTAGTATGGGACTAGCGGGAGGGGGCCATGAGCAGTTCTTC	CASSMGLAGGGHEQFF
TRBD1	TRBV27	once	TRBJ1-4	TGTGCCAGCAGTTTCCACATCGGGGGACAGGGGGACGGAAAACTGTTTTTT	CASSFHIGGQGDGKLFF
.	TRBV7-9	.	TRBJ1-4	TGTGCCAGCAGCCGTTCCTCGGAACGTGAAAAACTGTTTTTT	CASSRSSEREKLFF
TRBD2	TRBV5-1	.	TRBJ2-7	TGCGCCAGCAGCCGCGGGGGTTACAGCTCCTACGAGCAGTACTTC	CASSRGGYSSYEQYF
.	TRBV5-8	.	TRBJ2-5	TGTGCCAGCAGCTTCAGTGCAGGGGTAAAAGAGACCCAGTACTTC	CASSFSAGVKETQYF
.	TRBV2	.	TRBJ1-1	TGTGCCAGCAGTATCCAGGTGGGCACTGAAGCTTTCTTT	CASSIQVGTEAFF
TRBD2	TRBV18	.	TRBJ2-2	TGTGCCAGCTCACCACCGCTAGCGGCCGGGGAGCTGTTTTTT	CASSPPLAAGELFF
.	TRBV10-3	.	TRBJ2-3	TGTGCCATAGGGGCAGCCACAGATACGCAGTATTTT	CAIGAATDTQYF
.	TRBV7-2	.	TRBJ2-5	TGTGCCAGCAGCTTAGAAGGGTACATGGCGACCCAGTACTTC	CASSLEGYMATQYF
.	TRBV29-1	many	TRBJ2-3	TGCAGCGTTGCCAGGGGATCAATGGATACGCAGTATTTT	CSVARGSMDTQYF
.	TRBV5-1	.	TRBJ1-2	TGCGCCAGCAGCTTGGGGCAGGGGCTAGGTGGCTACACCTTC	CASSLGQGLGGYTF
.	TRBV7-6	many	TRBJ1-1	TGTGCCAGCAGCTTAGCGGGGCAGGCGGGGGCTTTCTTT	CASSLAGQAGAFF
TRBD1	TRBV30	few	TRBJ1-1	TGTGCCTGGATGAGACAGGGAAACACTGAAGCTTTCTTT	CAWMRQGNTEAFF
TRBD1	TRBV2	.	TRBJ1-1	TGTGCCAGCCAGGGGGTTGGGACTGAAGCTTTCTTT	CASQGVGTEAFF
TRBD2	TRBV6-1	.	TRBJ2-7	TGTGCCAGCTCATCGGCGGGGGGCGAGCAGTACTTC	CASSSAGGEQYF
.	TRBV23-1	.	TRBJ2-2	TGCGCCAGCAGTCAATACAGGGTTTTCACCGGGGAGCTGTTTTTT	CASSQYRVFTGELFF
TRBD1	TRBV10-3	.	TRBJ2-7	TGTGCCATCAGTCCCGGGACAGCACGCTCCTACGAGCAGTACTTC	CAISPGTARSYEQYF
TRBD1	TRBV18	.	TRBJ1-2	TGTGCCAGCTCACCAGAGACAGGGATTATAAATGGCTACACCTTC	CASSPETGIINGYTF
.	TRBV5-6	.	TRBJ2-1	TGTGCCAGCACCCTCGCGGGGATCCTCCTCAATGAGCAGTTCTTC	CASTLAGILLNEQFF
.	TRBV6-6	.	TRBJ1-5	TGTGCCAGCACCCGGGGGGGGCAGGTTCAGCCCCAGCATTTT	CASTRGGQVQPQHF
TRBD1	TRBV25-1	.	TRBJ2-1	TGTGCCAGCAGTGAATATCGACAGGGGTACGGGCAGTTCTTC	CASSEYRQGYGQFF
.	TRBV15	.	TRBJ1-6	TGTGCCACCAGCAGAGGGAGACTGGGTCCCCAAGGAAATTCACCCCTCCACTTT	CATSRGRLGPQGNSPLHF